These 3 T cell receptor beta chains were sequenced from one sample in a study of CD8 T cells in ankylosing spondylitis. Each CDR3 protein gets one entry after TCRdb re-called the 5' RACE reads with MiXCR. The sample has 200,000 to 250,000 distinct CDR3 sequences, roughly 10% seen once. The sequencing sample was made of blood, either unsorted or a sorted T cell fraction (not recorded which). The receptors were sampled from a male donor with ankylosing spondylitis or in good health (not recorded which).

This clonotype was seen only a few times. J is TRBJ2-7 and V is TRBV5-1; 8 positions match TRBD1. The germline V gene has CDR1 SGHRS and CDR2 YFSETQ. The ends lost 0 bases at V and 1 base at J; junction bases unmatched: 9. The CDR3 covers 17 residues. CDR3: CASSLAGGLPQSYEQYF. The CDR3 nucleotides read TGCGCCAGCAGCTTGGCAGGGGGCTTACCCCAATCCTACGAGCAGTACTTC.

This clonotype was detected ten times or more. V gene TRBV5-1 combines with J gene TRBJ2-1; 11 nucleotides match TRBD2. Germline CDR1 reads SGHRS; CDR2 reads YFSETQ. This CDR3 comprises 14 residues. J lost 8 bases, V lost 6 bases, and 7 bases had no gene match. In nucleotides, the CDR3 is TGCGCCAGCAATCTAGCGGGGGGTGTCGATGAGCAGTTCTTC. Translating gives CASNLAGGVDEQFF.

This clonotype was observed many times. The chain combines TRBV12-3 or TRBV12-4 with TRBJ1-1; maybe TRBD1 (6 bases). This CDR3 has 14 residues. V lost 6 bases and J lost 1, with 12 bases in between. CDR3 loop: CASSWDTENTEAFF. DNA for the CDR3: TGTGCCAGCAGCTGGGACACGGAGAACACTGAAGCTTTCTTT.